The clone carrying this T cell receptor (beta chain) has a single count. This record comes from a study of PD-1 blockade in classical Hodgkin lymphoma. Study at large: Patients were dosed intravenously with nivolumab at 3 mg/kg every 2 weeks.

Using immunoSEQ multiplex PCR, the repertoire was profiled, and TCRdb retains in-frame clones only, with some absent. The data show 90,000 to 120,000 clones, 80% to 90% seen once. After autologous stem cell transplantation all patients relapsed, and prior brentuximab vedotin exposure differed between cohorts. V dropped 3 bases and J dropped 2; count of bases not matched to a gene: 3. There are 16 residues in the CDR3. Germline V gene data show CDR1 as SEHNR and CDR2 as FQNEAQ (reference sequence). This clonotype was sampled from a human donor with classical Hodgkin lymphoma. Sequences were derived from peripheral blood mononuclear cells (PBMCs), sampled before the second cycle of nivolumab. The V call is TRBV7-9, the J call TRBJ2-2; 10 bases agree with TRBD2. The DNA for the CDR3 is TGTGCCAGCAGCTTTCTAGCGGGAGAAAACACCGGGGAGCTGTTTTTT. Its protein product is CASSFLAGENTGELFF.